A single sample is the source of the 25 T cell receptor beta chains below, sequenced in a study of regulatory T cells in long-lasting Graves disease. Time point: newly diagnosed GD, antithyroid drugs for less than 3 months. After RNA was extracted from PBMCs, the TCR library was made from it. Arm-PCR of CDR3 regions and iRepertoire HTBI primers were the basis on which TCR beta libraries were built. TCRdb independently ran MiXCR on the multiplex PCR reads; one entry per CDR3 protein. The sample records hundreds of thousands of distinct CDR3 sequences, 15% to 20% being singletons. This sample also appeared in a second study, on T cells in Graves' hyperthyroidism and ophthalmopathy.

The material sequenced was peripheral blood mononuclear cells (PBMCs), taken at new diagnosis, from a patient treated with antithyroid drugs. The origin of the receptors is a woman aged 35-65 years with Graves disease.

This clonotype was counted a few times. The J gene is TRBJ1-4, the V gene TRBV12-5; the D is unclear. This CDR3 is built from 12 residues. V was clipped by 1 base and J by 8 bases, with 5 bases between them. CDR1 and CDR2 from the germline V gene are LGHNT and FRNRAP. CDR3 nucleotides: TGTGCTAGTGGTTTGGAGGCAGAAAAACTGTTTTTT. It codes for CASGLEAEKLFF.

This clonotype was counted ten times or more. This chain links TRBV10-2 with TRBJ1-1; D call uncertain. V was trimmed by 7 bases and J by 1 base, leaving 10 bases between them. The CDR3 has 13 amino acids. The germline V gene has CDR1 WSHSY and CDR2 SAAADI. This chain's CDR3 is CASIVGGNTEAFF. The CDR3 DNA sequence: TGCGCCAGCATCGTTGGAGGGAACACTGAAGCTTTCTTT.

The chain joins TRBV20-1 to TRBJ2-3, with 9 bases lining up with TRBD2. The germline V gene has CDR1 DFQATT and CDR2 SNEGSKA (reference sequence). V trimming: 6 bases; J trimming: 5 bases; junction bases outside the gene matches: 12. This CDR3 has 15 residues. CDR3 residues: CSAEGGGGAGDTQYF. The CDR3 DNA reads as TGCAGTGCCGAAGGGGGCGGGGGGGCTGGAGATACGCAGTATTTT.

The genes are TRBV9 and TRBJ2-1, with a weak D call TRBD1 (6 bases). CDR1 and CDR2 (germline): SGDLS, YYNGEE. This CDR3 spans 16 amino acids. V shed 0 bases and J shed 4 bases, with 14 bases lying between them. CDR3 protein: CASSVGGGSIYNEQFF. The CDR3 DNA reads TGTGCCAGCAGCGTAGGTGGGGGCTCCATATACAATGAGCAGTTCTTC.

This clonotype has at least ten counts. The chain is built from TRBV6-1 and TRBJ2-7, with D perhaps assigned TRBD1 or TRBD2 (7 bases each). V was pared by 2 bases and J by 6 bases, with 32 bases between. Germline V CDR1 and CDR2: MNHNS, SASEGT. The CDR3 is made up of 20 amino acids. The CDR3 coding sequence is TGTGCCAGCAGTGAAATTGGCCCCGGGACAGTGCCGGGGAGGGCCCTCGAGCAGTACTTC. Translated, it gives CASSEIGPGTVPGRALEQYF.

The chain uses TRBV20-1 and TRBJ2-7; no clear D. The length of the CDR3 is 14 residues. Germline assignment: CDR1 DFQATT and CDR2 SNEGSKA (reference sequence). The germline V and J ends were trimmed by 5 bases and 3 bases, with 17 bases remaining between them. The CDR3 DNA follows: TGCAGTGCTCCTTACAGAGGAGTAGGCTACGAGCAGTACTTC. This translates into CSAPYRGVGYEQYF.

The chain combines TRBV10-3 with TRBJ1-6; D may be TRBD1 (5 bases). This CDR3 is built from 14 residues. The V gene lost 5 bases and the J gene lost 7 bases, with 12 bases spanning the gap. The germline gives CDR1 ENHRY, CDR2 SYGVKD. The CDR3 is CAISLGAFNSPLHF. In DNA form, the CDR3 reads TGTGCCATCAGTTTAGGGGCGTTCAATTCACCCCTCCACTTT.

This clonotype was counted many times. The genes are TRBV11-2 and TRBJ1-1; D uncertain. CDR3 size: 13 residues. Trimming removed 8 bases from V and 2 bases from J, with 12 bases in between. Germline lookup yields CDR1 SGHAT and CDR2 FQNNGV. CDR3 bases: TGTGCCAGCTGCCGGGCAGTAAACACTGAAGCTTTCTTT. It codes for CASCRAVNTEAFF.

The chain recombines TRBV12-3 or TRBV12-4 with TRBJ1-1; no reliable D call. V lost 3 bases, J lost 0 bases, and 8 bases lay in between. The CDR3 length is 14 residues. The CDR3 DNA sequence: TGTGCCAGCAGTTTCCCGGGAGTGAACACTGAAGCTTTCTTT. This sequence encodes CASSFPGVNTEAFF.

The V call is TRBV7-9, the J call TRBJ2-7, with TRBD1 identical over 8 bases. CDR1 is SEHNR and CDR2 is FQNEAQ in the germline V gene (reference sequence). This CDR3 is built from 15 residues. V trimming: 5 bases; J trimming: 4 bases; junction bases outside the gene matches: 10. CDR3: CASSHPQGARYEQYF. The CDR3 region has the DNA TGTGCCAGCAGCCATCCCCAGGGGGCGCGGTACGAGCAGTACTTC.

This clonotype was detected only a few times. CDR3 region: CASSSTSRERIWSTDTQYF. CDR3 sequence (DNA): TGTGCCAGCAGCTCCACATCTCGGGAGAGGATTTGGAGCACAGATACGCAGTATTTT. The chain links TRBV9 to TRBJ2-3; maybe TRBD2 (6 bases). Trimming cost V 4 bases and J 0 bases, with 24 bases left between them. Germline V gene sequence: CDR1 SGDLS, CDR2 YYNGEE. The CDR3 is 19 amino acids.

This sequence joins TRBV5-1 and TRBJ2-5; TRBD2 matches 7 bases. V shed 1 base and J 5 bases; nucleotides not matched to a gene: 8. The CDR3 extends over 15 amino acids. Germline CDR1 is SGHRS and CDR2 is YFSETQ. This CDR3 is CASSLQAAGDETQYF. Here the CDR3 DNA reads TGCGCCAGCAGCTTGCAGGCCGCGGGGGACGAGACCCAGTACTTC.

This clonotype was recorded many times. This chain joins TRBV20-1 and TRBJ1-3, with D unclear. The germline V gene encodes CDR1 DFQATT and CDR2 SNEGSKA (reference sequence). The CDR3 has 13 residues. Trimming took off 6 bases at V and 4 bases at J, with 13 bases between the two ends. The CDR3 region has the DNA TGCAGTGCGGCGGTCCCGAGAGGAAACACCATATATTTT. It encodes CSAAVPRGNTIYF.

V gene TRBV5-6 combines with J gene TRBJ2-2; D unclear. The CDR3 consists of 14 residues. Germline V gene lookup returns CDR1 SGHDT and CDR2 YYEEEE. V dropped 2 bases and J dropped 1 base, with 6 bases sitting between them. CDR3 DNA: TGTGCCAGCAGCTTCGAACAGAACACCGGGGAGCTGTTTTTT. It codes for CASSFEQNTGELFF.

This clonotype was counted at least ten times. V is TRBV7-8 and J is TRBJ2-1, with D unresolved. The germline V gene encodes CDR1 SGHVS and CDR2 FQNEAQ. The V gene lost 1 base and the J gene lost 8 bases, with 9 bases spanning the gap. CDR3 length: 13 residues. The CDR3 is CASSLEIRDEQFF. CDR3 nucleotide sequence: TGTGCCAGCAGCTTAGAAATTAGGGATGAGCAGTTCTTC. Based on the CDR3 plus reference TRBV7-8 and TRBJ2-1, the full variable domain is GAGVSQSPRYKVAKRGQDVALRCDPISGHVSLFWYQQALGQGPEFLTYFQNEAQLDKSGLPSDRFFAERPEGSVSTLKIQRTQQEDSAVYLCASSLEIRDEQFFGPGTRLTVL.

The V and J genes are TRBV7-2 and TRBJ2-3, with TRBD1 identical over 8 bases. The DNA end favors TRBJ2-5, so the J call may be wrong. The CDR3 covers 16 residues. Germline loops: CDR1 SGHTA, CDR2 FQGNSA. CDR3 loop: CASSLALRTGRETQYF. The CDR3 DNA follows: TGTGCCAGCAGCTTAGCGCTCAGGACAGGGAGGGAGACCCAGTACTTC.

The V call is TRBV6-2 or TRBV6-3, the J call TRBJ1-2, with TRBD1 identical over 8 bases. The V and J ends lost 3 bases and 5 bases, in that order; junction bases with no gene match: 5. This CDR3 is 14 amino acids long. Germline CDR1 MNHEY, CDR2 SVGEGT. The CDR3 sequence is CASSYSQGAYGYTF. CDR3 DNA sequence: TGTGCCAGCAGTTATAGCCAGGGGGCTTATGGCTACACCTTC.

Ten or more counts support this clonotype. This sequence joins TRBV2 and TRBJ2-3; TRBD2 is a possible D gene (6 bases). Germline assignment: CDR1 SNHLY and CDR2 FYNNEI. CDR3 size: 14 residues. The V gene lost 2 bases and the J gene lost 2 bases, with 8 bases spanning the gap. The CDR3 nucleotides are TGTGCCAGCAGTGAACGGACTACCACAGATACGCAGTATTTT. Amino acid sequence: CASSERTTTDTQYF.

The rearrangement joins TRBV29-1 to TRBJ1-4, with 10 bases aligning to TRBD1. Germline assignment: CDR1 SQVTM and CDR2 ANQGSEA. Trimming removed 7 bases from V and 10 bases from J; junction bases left unmatched: 6. The CDR3 has 12 residues. The CDR3 region is CSGDRGGGKLFF. The CDR3 DNA reads TGCAGCGGGGACAGGGGTGGAGGAAAACTGTTTTTT. The full variable domain, with the rest looked up from reference TRBV29-1 and TRBJ1-4, is SAVISQKPSRDICQRGTSLTIQCQVDSQVTMMFWYRQQPGQSLTLIATANQGSEATYESGFVIDKFPISRPNLTFSTLTVSNMSPEDSSIYLCSGDRGGGKLFFGSGTQLSVL.

The chain combines TRBV20-1 with TRBJ2-2; D is possibly TRBD2 (6 bases). The CDR3 extends over 15 amino acids. Germline CDR1 is DFQATT and CDR2 is SNEGSKA (reference sequence). Trimming left V 6 bases short and J 4 bases short, with 18 bases between. This CDR3 is CSAAPASEGTGELFF. The CDR3 DNA reads as TGCAGTGCCGCCCCCGCTAGCGAGGGCACCGGGGAGCTGTTTTTT.

This clonotype was detected ten times or more. V gene TRBV6-1 combines with J gene TRBJ2-3, with TRBD1 as a possible D gene (5 bases). Deletions cut 7 bases from V and 2 bases from J, with 16 bases between. CDR3 length equals 15 residues. Germline assignment: CDR1 MNHNS and CDR2 SASEGT. The CDR3 sequence: CASTPGSQDTDTQYF. CDR3 coding DNA: TGTGCCAGCACCCCAGGGTCTCAAGACACAGATACGCAGTATTTT.

This clonotype came up many times. The V and J genes are TRBV12-3 or TRBV12-4 and TRBJ1-5; D ambiguous. The V gene lost 3 bases and the J gene lost 10 bases, with 16 bases spanning the gap. The CDR3 is 14 amino acids. CDR3 sequence reads: CASSFLGLNRPQHF. The DNA of the CDR3 is TGTGCCAGCAGTTTCCTCGGATTAAATCGACCCCAGCATTTT.

This clonotype was picked up a small number of times. The chain couples TRBV9 to TRBJ1-4, with 9 bases that match TRBD1. This CDR3 region has 16 residues. The ends lost 3 bases at V and 10 bases at J; junction bases unmatched: 13. CDR1 and CDR2 from the germline V gene are SGDLS and YYNGEE. The CDR3, as DNA: TGTGCCAGCAGCGGCAGCCGGGACAGGGATATCGGAAAACTGTTTTTT. The encoded protein is CASSGSRDRDIGKLFF. Variable domain in full (rest from reference TRBV9 and TRBJ1-4): DSGVTQTPKHLITATGQRVTLRCSPRSGDLSVYWYQQSLDQGLQFLIQYYNGEERAKGNILERFSAQQFPDLHSELNLSSLELGDSALYFCASSGSRDRDIGKLFFGSGTQLSVL.

The sample holds many counts of this clonotype. The chain has TRBV28 and TRBJ2-7, with 8 bases identical to TRBD1. After removal of 2 bases from V and 3 bases from J, the junction contained 6 bases not matched to a gene. Germline lookup yields CDR1 MDHEN and CDR2 SYDVKM. The length of the CDR3 is 15 residues. CDR3 DNA: TGTGCCAGCAGTTTAGCAGGGGGCGCTTACTACGAGCAGTACTTC. Residues: CASSLAGGAYYEQYF. The whole variable domain, remainder taken from reference TRBV28 and TRBJ2-7, is DVKVTQSSRYLVKRTGEKVFLECVQDMDHENMFWYRQDPGLGLRLIYFSYDVKMKEKGDIPEGYSVSREKKERFSLILESASTNQTSMYLCASSLAGGAYYEQYFGPGTRLTVT.

This chain joins TRBV12-3 or TRBV12-4 and TRBJ2-2; TRBD1 matches at 8 bases. The length of the CDR3 is 15 residues. V shed 7 bases, J shed 4 bases, and the junction held 8 bases outside the gene matches. The CDR3 DNA sequence: TGTGCCAGCACTCACCGGACAGGGAGCACCGGGGAGCTGTTTTTT. It specifies CASTHRTGSTGELFF.